The 23 T cell receptor beta chains listed next were all sequenced from one sample in a study of long-term antiretroviral therapy in people with HIV. Survey-level resolution applied to immunoSEQ assay v3.0. Clones were read by immunoSEQ multiplex PCR, and TCRdb kept only the in-frame ones, dropping some. The repertoire holds about 20,000 clones, with 75% to 85% as singletons. Here the sequenced sample was unsorted PBMCs, taken 0.2 years after starting antiretroviral therapy. These TCRs come from a woman aged 40-49 years with HIV.

The chain carries TRBV27 and TRBJ2-1; 12 bases are a match to TRBD2. The CDR3 covers 14 residues. Germline V gene sequence: CDR1 MNHEY, CDR2 SMNVEV (reference sequence). J lost 9 bases, V lost 11 bases, and 11 bases had no gene match. CDR3 sequence reads: CASASGRATVEQFF. DNA for the CDR3: TGTGCCTCGGCTAGCGGGAGGGCCACGGTTGAGCAGTTCTTC.

The chain combines TRBV5-1 with TRBJ1-4; the match to TRBD1 covers 12 bases. V lost 4 bases, J lost 6 bases, and 7 bases stayed unmatched. The CDR3 spans 16 residues. Germline V lookup: CDR1 SGHRS, CDR2 YFSETQ. In DNA form, the CDR3 reads TGCGCCAGCAGCACGGGACAGGGGGCGTTTGATGAAAAACTGTTTTTT. Its translation: CASSTGQGAFDEKLFF.

This chain uses TRBV5-4 with TRBJ2-5; D possibly uses TRBD1 or TRBD2 (5 bases each). V gave up 1 base and J gave up 2 bases, with 12 bases separating them. The germline V gene has CDR1 SGHNT and CDR2 YYREEE (reference sequence). The CDR3 loop spans 15 amino acids. The CDR3 DNA sequence: TGTGCCAGCAGCTTGATGGTGGGGGATCAAGAGACCCAGTACTTC. Amino acids: CASSLMVGDQETQYF.

This chain uses TRBV4-1 with TRBJ1-2; D perhaps matches TRBD1 (5 bases). This CDR3 has 17 amino acids. V lost 0 bases, J lost 8 bases, and 22 bases lay in between. From germline, CDR1 is MGHRA and CDR2 YSYEKL. CDR3: CASSQDLAGHPTKGYTF. The CDR3 DNA follows: TGCGCCAGCAGCCAAGATCTGGCAGGGCACCCCACGAAAGGCTACACCTTC.

This clone has a handful of counts. The chain uses TRBV27 and TRBJ1-6; possible D gene TRBD1, 6 bases. Between the trimmed V and J ends, which lost 3 bases and 7 bases, there was a span of 10 bases. This CDR3 region has 14 residues. The germline V gene encodes CDR1 MNHEY and CDR2 SMNVEV (reference sequence). CDR3: CASSLPGANSPLHF. The CDR3 DNA reads as TGTGCCAGCAGTTTGCCAGGGGCGAATTCACCCCTCCACTTT.

The J gene is TRBJ2-3, the V gene TRBV27; the D gene is possibly TRBD1 (5 bases). In germline, CDR1 is MNHEY, CDR2 SMNVEV (reference sequence). Trimming stripped 5 bases from V and 3 bases from J, with 15 bases between. The CDR3 sequence is 15 residues long. The CDR3 loop reads CASSPSWGATDTQYF. CDR3 nucleotide sequence: TGTGCCAGCAGTCCCTCCTGGGGCGCAACAGATACGCAGTATTTT.

The chain recombines TRBV5-1 with TRBJ2-7; D remains unclear. This CDR3 spans 13 amino acids. The germline gives CDR1 SGHRS, CDR2 YFSETQ. Trimming removed 4 bases from V and 4 bases from J, with 12 bases in between. CDR3: CASSPNVPYEQYF. CDR3 in DNA: TGCGCCAGCAGCCCCAACGTCCCTTACGAGCAGTACTTC.

This chain joins TRBV19 and TRBJ2-7, with 12 bases lining up with TRBD1. This CDR3 is built from 16 residues. Trimming took 1 base from V and 5 from J; bases not matched to a gene: 6. In germline, CDR1 is LNHDA, CDR2 SQIVND (reference sequence). DNA for the CDR3: TGTGCCAGTAGTATAGTCCCGGGACAGGGGGCCAACGAGCAGTACTTC. As protein: CASSIVPGQGANEQYF.

This clone was detected only once. The chain is built from TRBV7-9 and TRBJ2-2; 12 bases map to TRBD1. Germline V lookup: CDR1 SEHNR, CDR2 FQNEAQ (reference sequence). V shed 2 bases and J 5 bases; nucleotides not matched to a gene: 6. There are 17 residues in the CDR3. The CDR3 loop reads CASSLRGTGGITGELFF. The DNA of the CDR3 is TGTGCCAGCAGCTTACGGGGGACAGGGGGCATAACCGGGGAGCTGTTTTTT.

This chain uses TRBV29-1 with TRBJ1-2; TRBD1 might be the D (6 bases). Germline CDR1 SQVTM, CDR2 ANQGSEA. The germline V and J ends were trimmed by 4 bases and 3 bases, with 33 bases remaining between them. The CDR3 contains 20 residues. The CDR3: CSVAFPDRKSSTQQDYGYTF. The DNA of the CDR3 is TGCAGCGTTGCGTTCCCCGACAGGAAAAGCTCAACCCAACAGGACTATGGCTACACCTTC.

The chain employs TRBV5-1 and TRBJ2-2, with 7 bases identical to TRBD1. The CDR3 has 15 amino acids. The junction had 8 bases not matched to a gene; V was cut back by 2 bases and J by 7 bases. Germline V lookup: CDR1 SGHRS, CDR2 YFSETQ. The CDR3 loop is CASSFGQELGGELFF. For the CDR3, the DNA is TGCGCCAGCAGCTTCGGACAGGAGCTTGGCGGGGAGCTGTTTTTT.

This chain links TRBV27 with TRBJ1-1; D is unresolved. Germline CDR1 and CDR2: MNHEY and SMNVEV (reference sequence). The CDR3 has 14 amino acids. The V and J ends lost 2 bases and 4 bases respectively, with 11 bases between them. The CDR3 bases are TGTGCCAGCAGTTTAGTGCCGGGGTTCACTGAAGCTTTCTTT. Translation gives CASSLVPGFTEAFF.

The chain links TRBV10-3 to TRBJ1-1; 7 nucleotides line up with TRBD1. The CDR3 has 16 residues. The V gene's germline CDR1 is ENHRY and CDR2 SYGVKD. Trimming removed 8 bases from V and 6 bases from J; junction bases left unmatched: 18. The CDR3 nucleotides are TGTGCCATCGGCGGGGGGCAGGGGGATTATACTTCTGAAGCTTTCTTT. Protein product: CAIGGGQGDYTSEAFF.

The rearrangement uses TRBV18 and TRBJ1-1; TRBD1 is a possible D gene (5 bases). V lost 2 bases and J lost 6, with 10 bases in between. The length of the CDR3 is 13 residues. Looked up from germline, CDR1 is KGHSH and CDR2 is LQKENI. The CDR3 spells CASSPRGEPEAFF. CDR3 DNA sequence: TGTGCCAGCTCACCAAGAGGGGAGCCTGAAGCTTTCTTT.

The J gene is TRBJ2-7, the V gene TRBV7-9; TRBD1 might be the D (6 bases). Trimming took 4 bases from V and 5 from J, leaving 15 bases between them. CDR3 length: 14 amino acids. Per germline, CDR1 SEHNR and CDR2 FQNEAQ (reference sequence). In nucleotides, the CDR3 is TGTGCCAGCAGCTCCAACCGGGACATCCACGAGCAGTACTTC. Its translation is CASSSNRDIHEQYF.

The V call is TRBV10-3, the J call TRBJ2-4; D remains ambiguous. V was cut by 0 bases and J by 5 bases, with 14 bases left in between. CDR3 size: 16 residues. Germline-derived CDR1 and CDR2 are ENHRY and SYGVKD. CDR3 nucleotides: TGTGCCATCAGTGAGTCGGTAGGAGACAACCAAAACATTCAGTACTTC. It specifies CAISESVGDNQNIQYF.

V gene TRBV6-6 combines with J gene TRBJ2-7; D is perhaps TRBD2 (6 bases). The CDR3 runs 12 residues. Germline V gene lookup returns CDR1 MNHNY and CDR2 SVGAGI (reference sequence). The V end lost 2 bases, the J end lost 4 bases, and 6 bases lay between the germline ends. Here the CDR3 reads CASSYAGYEQYF. CDR3 sequence (DNA): TGTGCCAGCAGTTACGCGGGATACGAGCAGTACTTC.

This rearrangement joins TRBV4-1 to TRBJ2-1, with 11 nucleotides matching TRBD2. Trimming removed 3 bases from V and 4 bases from J; junction bases left unmatched: 5. The CDR3 is 16 residues long. The germline V gene has CDR1 MGHRA and CDR2 YSYEKL. CDR3 nucleotide sequence: TGCGCCAGCAGCCATTCCGGGACTAGCGGTTACAATGAGCAGTTCTTC. This gives the protein CASSHSGTSGYNEQFF.

The chain is built from TRBV11-2 and TRBJ2-1; D may match TRBD1 or TRBD2 (5 bases each). Germline CDR1 and CDR2: SGHAT and FQNNGV. This CDR3 is 14 amino acids long. The V end was cut by 5 bases, the J end by 5 bases, with 13 bases between. The CDR3 here is CASSRSGANNEQFF. CDR3 nucleotides: TGTGCCAGCAGCCGATCCGGGGCTAACAATGAGCAGTTCTTC.

The chain carries TRBV7-9 and TRBJ2-5; possibly TRBD2 for D (6 bases). CDR3 length equals 15 residues. The ends were cut back, 3 bases at V and 0 bases at J, with 11 bases in the middle. Germline assignment: CDR1 SEHNR and CDR2 FQNEAQ (reference sequence). The CDR3, as DNA: TGTGCCAGCAGCTTGGGGGGTTCGTACCAAGAGACCCAGTACTTC. Translated, it gives CASSLGGSYQETQYF.

This clone occurred a few times. The chain employs TRBV7-9 and TRBJ1-2, with D uncertain. Germline lookup yields CDR1 SEHNR and CDR2 FQNEAQ (reference sequence). V lost 2 bases, J lost 0 bases, and 4 bases lay in between. This CDR3 spans 13 amino acids. CDR3 DNA sequence: TGTGCCAGCAGCTTAATTCCTAACTATGGCTACACCTTC. Its protein product is CASSLIPNYGYTF.

This clone has only a few counts. CDR3 protein: CASRQGGPQHF. CDR3 in DNA: TGTGCCAGCAGACAGGGAGGGCCCCAGCATTTT. V usage is TRBV19 and J usage is TRBJ1-5; 7 nucleotides line up with TRBD1. From germline, CDR1 is LNHDA and CDR2 SQIVND (reference sequence). There are 11 residues in the CDR3. V was clipped by 9 bases and J by 9 bases; unmatched bases: 5.

V is TRBV11-2 and J is TRBJ1-2; 10 bases line up with TRBD1. Germline lookup yields CDR1 SGHAT and CDR2 FQNNGV. Trimming took 6 bases from V and 5 from J; bases not matched to a gene: 9. The CDR3 is 15 residues long. The CDR3 reads CASRLTGQGSYGYTF. DNA for the CDR3: TGTGCCAGCAGACTAACGGGACAGGGGAGTTATGGCTACACCTTC.